These T cell receptor beta chains were read from a single sample in a study of monozygotic twins with cystic fibrosis. Profiled with immunoSEQ multiplex PCR; TCRdb holds only in-frame clones, not every one. The repertoire has around 10,000 clones, 99% of them found once; the top ten carry 0.41%. Input material: blood. The receptor source for this set is a man younger than 30 with cystic fibrosis. Both conserved end residues are part of each CDR3. A D gene is named only where the DNA matches it firmly. Expanded clones get a size class; other rows say once, few or many, or leave the size out.

D gene: .
J gene: TRBJ2-1
V gene: TRBV5-4
clone size: .
CDR3 length: 17
CDR3 protein: CASSLGGFGVTNNEQFF
CDR3 DNA: TGTGCCAGCAGCTTGGGTGGTTTTGGGGTTACGAACAATGAGCAGTTCTTC

D gene: .
J gene: TRBJ2-2
V gene: TRBV9
clone size: .
CDR3 length: 14
CDR3 protein: CASSASPTGGELFF
CDR3 DNA: TGTGCCAGCAGCGCGAGCCCCACGGGCGGGGAGCTGTTTTTT

D gene: TRBD1
J gene: TRBJ2-7
V gene: TRBV7-9
clone size: .
CDR3 length: 15
CDR3 protein: CASSRDRGYLYEQYF
CDR3 DNA: TGTGCCAGCAGCCGGGACAGGGGGTATCTCTACGAGCAGTACTTC

D gene: .
J gene: TRBJ1-2
V gene: TRBV6-1
clone size: .
CDR3 length: 15
CDR3 protein: CASSVFGRANYGYTF
CDR3 DNA: TGTGCCAGCAGTGTATTTGGCAGGGCGAACTATGGCTACACCTTC

D gene: .
J gene: TRBJ1-2
V gene: TRBV7-2
clone size: .
CDR3 length: 10
CDR3 protein: CASSLDGYTF
CDR3 DNA: TGTGCCAGCAGCTTAGACGGCTACACCTTC

D gene: TRBD1
J gene: TRBJ2-6
V gene: TRBV5-6
clone size: .
CDR3 length: 18
CDR3 protein: CASSLAIGQGSGANVLTF
CDR3 DNA: TGTGCCAGCAGCTTGGCCATCGGACAGGGCTCTGGGGCCAACGTCCTGACTTTC

D gene: .
J gene: TRBJ2-1
V gene: TRBV2
clone size: .
CDR3 length: 17
CDR3 protein: CASSMGGHIPGHNEQFF
CDR3 DNA: TGTGCCAGCAGTATGGGCGGGCATATACCGGGACACAATGAGCAGTTCTTC

D gene: .
J gene: TRBJ2-3
V gene: TRBV5-1
clone size: .
CDR3 length: 15
CDR3 protein: CASSLRGLSTDTQYF
CDR3 DNA: TGCGCCAGCAGCTTGCGGGGCCTTAGCACAGATACGCAGTATTTT

D gene: .
J gene: TRBJ2-5
V gene: TRBV5-1
clone size: .
CDR3 length: 14
CDR3 protein: CASTFLDTEETQYF
CDR3 DNA: TGCGCCAGCACTTTTCTGGACACCGAAGAGACCCAGTACTTC

D gene: TRBD1
J gene: TRBJ2-7
V gene: TRBV18
clone size: .
CDR3 length: 13
CDR3 protein: CASSSGQGSEQYF
CDR3 DNA: TGTGCCAGCTCAAGCGGACAGGGGAGCGAGCAGTACTTC

D gene: TRBD1
J gene: TRBJ2-2
V gene: TRBV29-1
clone size: .
CDR3 length: 15
CDR3 protein: CSVVLAGGMVGELFF
CDR3 DNA: TGCAGCGTTGTTTTGGCAGGGGGCATGGTCGGGGAGCTGTTTTTT

D gene: TRBD1
J gene: TRBJ2-3
V gene: TRBV7-8
clone size: .
CDR3 length: 14
CDR3 protein: CASTLGGLADTQYF
CDR3 DNA: TGTGCCAGCACCCTAGGGGGCCTCGCAGATACGCAGTATTTT

D gene: .
J gene: TRBJ1-5
V gene: TRBV15
clone size: .
CDR3 length: 16
CDR3 protein: CATSRAIQMNNQPQHF
CDR3 DNA: TGTGCCACCAGCAGAGCCATTCAAATGAACAATCAGCCCCAGCATTTT

D gene: .
J gene: TRBJ2-5
V gene: TRBV7-2
clone size: .
CDR3 length: 14
CDR3 protein: CASRGIRYQETQYF
CDR3 DNA: TGTGCCAGCAGGGGAATACGGTACCAAGAGACCCAGTACTTC

D gene: TRBD2
J gene: TRBJ2-5
V gene: TRBV2
clone size: .
CDR3 length: 16
CDR3 protein: CASSDRDYQLQRAQYF
CDR3 DNA: TGTGCCAGCAGTGACAGGGACTATCAGCTCCAAAGGGCCCAGTACTTC

D gene: .
J gene: TRBJ2-2
V gene: TRBV19
clone size: .
CDR3 length: 18
CDR3 protein: CASSIQGPHNFNTGELFF
CDR3 DNA: TGTGCCAGTAGTATTCAGGGGCCCCACAATTTCAACACCGGGGAGCTGTTTTTT

D gene: .
J gene: TRBJ2-7
V gene: TRBV14
clone size: .
CDR3 length: 13
CDR3 protein: CASSQRTFYEQYF
CDR3 DNA: TGTGCCAGCAGCCAACGGACTTTCTACGAGCAGTACTTC

D gene: .
J gene: TRBJ1-6
V gene: TRBV7-3
clone size: .
CDR3 length: 17
CDR3 protein: CASSLNPPGSSNSPLHF
CDR3 DNA: TGTGCCAGCAGCTTAAACCCCCCCGGCAGTTCTAATTCACCCCTCCACTTT

D gene: TRBD1
J gene: TRBJ1-2
V gene: TRBV10-3
clone size: once
CDR3 length: 14
CDR3 protein: CAISDHTGVDGYTF
CDR3 DNA: TGTGCCATCAGTGACCATACAGGGGTCGATGGCTACACCTTC

D gene: TRBD2
J gene: TRBJ2-1
V gene: TRBV30
clone size: .
CDR3 length: 14
CDR3 protein: CAWNPGTSGARQFF
CDR3 DNA: TGTGCCTGGAACCCGGGGACTAGCGGAGCACGACAGTTCTTC

D gene: .
J gene: TRBJ1-5
V gene: TRBV6-1
clone size: .
CDR3 length: 15
CDR3 protein: CASSDGMGSNQPQHF
CDR3 DNA: TGTGCCAGCAGTGACGGGATGGGAAGCAATCAGCCCCAGCATTTT

D gene: .
J gene: TRBJ1-1
V gene: TRBV11-2
clone size: .
CDR3 length: 15
CDR3 protein: CASSLEELMNTEAFF
CDR3 DNA: TGTGCCAGCAGCTTAGAGGAGTTGATGAACACTGAAGCTTTCTTT

D gene: TRBD2
J gene: TRBJ2-7
V gene: TRBV5-4
clone size: once
CDR3 length: 15
CDR3 protein: CASSPEGGRRYEQYF
CDR3 DNA: TGTGCCAGCAGCCCAGAGGGCGGGAGGCGGTACGAGCAGTACTTC

D gene: TRBD1
J gene: TRBJ2-7
V gene: TRBV4-3
clone size: .
CDR3 length: 16
CDR3 protein: CASSRRLTGLAYEQYF
CDR3 DNA: TGCGCCAGCAGCCGAAGGTTGACAGGGCTGGCCTACGAGCAGTACTTC

D gene: .
J gene: TRBJ2-7
V gene: TRBV2
clone size: .
CDR3 length: 11
CDR3 protein: CASSALARRYF
CDR3 DNA: TGTGCCAGCAGTGCTTTGGCTCGCCGGTACTTC

D gene: TRBD1
J gene: TRBJ2-1
V gene: TRBV10-3
clone size: once
CDR3 length: 16
CDR3 protein: CAISVAGQGGLLTLFF
CDR3 DNA: TGTGCCATCAGTGTGGCGGGACAGGGTGGACTCTTGACTCTCTTCTTC

D gene: .
J gene: TRBJ2-3
V gene: TRBV4-3
clone size: once
CDR3 length: 17
CDR3 protein: CASSHDQTRSSTDTQYF
CDR3 DNA: TGCGCCAGCAGCCACGACCAGACAAGATCTAGCACAGATACGCAGTATTTT

D gene: .
J gene: TRBJ2-7
V gene: TRBV7-2
clone size: .
CDR3 length: 13
CDR3 protein: CASTFGQLYEQYF
CDR3 DNA: TGTGCCAGCACCTTCGGACAACTCTACGAGCAGTACTTC

D gene: .
J gene: TRBJ1-2
V gene: TRBV27
clone size: .
CDR3 length: 14
CDR3 protein: CASSPRGGNYGYTF
CDR3 DNA: TGTGCCAGCAGTCCCCGGGGAGGGAACTATGGCTACACCTTC

D gene: TRBD1
J gene: TRBJ2-7
V gene: TRBV2
clone size: .
CDR3 length: 14
CDR3 protein: CASSGDRDSYEQYF
CDR3 DNA: TGTGCCAGCAGTGGCGACCGGGACAGCTACGAGCAGTACTTC

D gene: .
J gene: TRBJ2-2
V gene: TRBV7-2
clone size: .
CDR3 length: 16
CDR3 protein: CASSFRRTHYTGELFF
CDR3 DNA: TGTGCCAGCAGCTTCCGACGGACTCACTACACCGGGGAGCTGTTTTTT

D gene: .
J gene: TRBJ2-7
V gene: TRBV19
clone size: .
CDR3 length: 12
CDR3 protein: CASGRSSYEQYF
CDR3 DNA: TGTGCCAGTGGACGCAGCTCCTACGAGCAGTACTTC

D gene: .
J gene: TRBJ2-1
V gene: TRBV11-1
clone size: .
CDR3 length: 12
CDR3 protein: CASSHPYNEQFF
CDR3 DNA: TGTGCCAGCAGCCACCCCTACAATGAGCAGTTCTTC

D gene: .
J gene: TRBJ2-7
V gene: TRBV28
clone size: .
CDR3 length: 15
CDR3 protein: CASSLPGSLVHEQYF
CDR3 DNA: TGTGCCAGCAGTCTCCCTGGAAGCCTGGTCCACGAGCAGTACTTC

D gene: .
J gene: TRBJ1-1
V gene: TRBV29-1
clone size: .
CDR3 length: 15
CDR3 protein: CSVVGGEIMNTEAFF
CDR3 DNA: TGCAGCGTTGTTGGGGGGGAAATTATGAACACTGAAGCTTTCTTT

D gene: TRBD1
J gene: TRBJ2-7
V gene: TRBV9
clone size: once
CDR3 length: 14
CDR3 protein: CASSPTGGRYEQYF
CDR3 DNA: TGTGCCAGCAGCCCGACAGGGGGCAGGTACGAGCAGTACTTC

D gene: TRBD1
J gene: TRBJ2-6
V gene: TRBV18
clone size: .
CDR3 length: 16
CDR3 protein: CASSPRTGAGANVLTF
CDR3 DNA: TGTGCCAGCTCACCACGGACAGGGGCTGGGGCCAACGTCCTGACTTTC

D gene: .
J gene: TRBJ1-2
V gene: TRBV9
clone size: .
CDR3 length: 12
CDR3 protein: CASGGGNYGYTF
CDR3 DNA: TGTGCCAGCGGGGGCGGTAACTATGGCTACACCTTC

D gene: TRBD1
J gene: TRBJ1-6
V gene: TRBV19
clone size: .
CDR3 length: 13
CDR3 protein: CATGTAHNSPLHF
CDR3 DNA: TGTGCCACCGGGACAGCTCATAATTCACCCCTCCACTTT

D gene: .
J gene: TRBJ1-2
V gene: TRBV2
clone size: .
CDR3 length: 14
CDR3 protein: CASSFLGGEDGYTF
CDR3 DNA: TGTGCCAGCAGTTTCCTGGGGGGGGAAGATGGCTACACCTTC

D gene: .
J gene: TRBJ1-2
V gene: TRBV9
clone size: .
CDR3 length: 14
CDR3 protein: CASSLRWGNYGYTF
CDR3 DNA: TGTGCCAGCAGCCTTCGGTGGGGTAACTATGGCTACACCTTC

D gene: TRBD1
J gene: TRBJ2-7
V gene: TRBV9
clone size: .
CDR3 length: 13
CDR3 protein: CASSNPQGTEQYF
CDR3 DNA: TGTGCCAGCAGCAATCCACAGGGGACCGAGCAGTACTTC

D gene: .
J gene: TRBJ2-7
V gene: TRBV5-1
clone size: .
CDR3 length: 13
CDR3 protein: CASSSGETYEQYF
CDR3 DNA: TGCGCCAGCTCCTCGGGGGAAACTTACGAGCAGTACTTC

D gene: TRBD1
J gene: TRBJ2-5
V gene: TRBV5-1
clone size: .
CDR3 length: 15
CDR3 protein: CASSLAGTARETQYF
CDR3 DNA: TGCGCCAGCAGCTTGGCTGGGACAGCACGGGAGACCCAGTACTTC

D gene: .
J gene: TRBJ1-2
V gene: TRBV5-1
clone size: .
CDR3 length: 14
CDR3 protein: CASSLAGGPSGYTF
CDR3 DNA: TGCGCCAGCAGCTTGGCGGGGGGACCTAGTGGCTACACCTTC

D gene: TRBD2
J gene: TRBJ2-7
V gene: TRBV9
clone size: .
CDR3 length: 16
CDR3 protein: CASSVKILAASYEQYF
CDR3 DNA: TGTGCCAGCAGCGTAAAGATCCTAGCGGCCTCCTACGAGCAGTACTTC

D gene: .
J gene: TRBJ1-4
V gene: TRBV9
clone size: once
CDR3 length: 14
CDR3 protein: CASSADVEDEKLFF
CDR3 DNA: TGTGCCAGCAGCGCGGACGTAGAAGATGAAAAACTGTTTTTT

D gene: TRBD2
J gene: TRBJ2-7
V gene: TRBV28
clone size: .
CDR3 length: 18
CDR3 protein: CASSSPKLGLAGAHEQYF
CDR3 DNA: TGTGCCAGCAGTTCCCCAAAACTGGGACTAGCGGGGGCCCACGAGCAGTACTTC

D gene: .
J gene: TRBJ1-2
V gene: TRBV28
clone size: .
CDR3 length: 13
CDR3 protein: CASSQTANYGYTF
CDR3 DNA: TGTGCCAGCAGCCAGACAGCTAACTATGGCTACACCTTC

D gene: TRBD1
J gene: TRBJ2-5
V gene: TRBV28
clone size: .
CDR3 length: 13
CDR3 protein: CALRGQGGETQYF
CDR3 DNA: TGTGCCCTTAGGGGACAGGGGGGGGAGACCCAGTACTTC

D gene: TRBD1
J gene: TRBJ2-7
V gene: TRBV2
clone size: .
CDR3 length: 13
CDR3 protein: CASRGTGRNEQYF
CDR3 DNA: TGTGCCAGCAGGGGGACAGGGAGGAACGAGCAGTACTTC

D gene: .
J gene: TRBJ2-1
V gene: TRBV18
clone size: .
CDR3 length: 16
CDR3 protein: CASEEARGVPYNEQFF
CDR3 DNA: TGTGCCAGCGAGGAAGCGAGGGGAGTTCCCTACAATGAGCAGTTCTTC

D gene: .
J gene: TRBJ1-1
V gene: TRBV9
clone size: .
CDR3 length: 15
CDR3 protein: CASSVEAGTNTEAFF
CDR3 DNA: TGTGCCAGCAGCGTAGAGGCAGGGACGAACACTGAAGCTTTCTTT